The 2 T cell receptor beta chains listed next were all sequenced from one sample in a study of control samples from healthy donors and cancer patients. Clones were read by immunoSEQ multiplex PCR, and TCRdb kept only the in-frame ones, dropping some. The sample contains 98,000 or so clones, around 90% of which appear only once. The specimen was blood. These TCRs come from a woman between 70 and 85 years old in good health.

The chain links TRBV6-5 to TRBJ1-2; 9 bases line up with TRBD1. Germline V gene lookup returns CDR1 MNHEY and CDR2 SVGAGI. The CDR3 is made up of 14 amino acids. V dropped 7 bases and J dropped 6; count of bases not matched to a gene: 9. The CDR3 DNA reads as TGTGCCAGCAAGGACCCCGGGACAGGGAATGGCTACACCTTC. Translating gives CASKDPGTGNGYTF.

The chain recombines TRBV11-1 with TRBJ2-1, with D possibly TRBD1 on 5 matching bases. Trimming left V 3 bases short and J 5 bases short, with 14 bases between. The CDR3 has 15 amino acids. Germline CDR1 SGHAT, CDR2 FQDESV (reference sequence). CDR3 sequence (DNA): TGTGCCAGCAGCTTTCAACCTTTGGGGCACAATGAGCAGTTCTTC. Its translation: CASSFQPLGHNEQFF. Full variable domain (outside the CDR3, taken from reference TRBV11-1 and TRBJ2-1): EAEVAQSPRYKITEKSQAVAFWCDPISGHATLYWYRQILGQGPELLVQFQDESVVDDSQLPKDRFSAERLKGVDSTLKIQPAELGDSAMYLCASSFQPLGHNEQFFGPGTRLTVL.